Each of the 25 T cell receptor beta chains below was sequenced from the same sample in a study of blood T cell repertoires in COVID-19. Clones were sequenced by immunoSEQ multiplex PCR, and TCRdb holds only the in-frame ones, with some missing. The sample lists under 100,000 clones; roughly 90% were seen once. Sample: peripheral blood. The origin of the receptors is a man aged 45-65 years with active COVID-19.

This chain joins TRBV6-2 or TRBV6-3 and TRBJ2-7; TRBD2 agrees at 9 bases. The CDR3 has 15 amino acids. V was clipped by 6 bases and J by 4 bases; unmatched bases: 10. The V gene's germline CDR1 is MNHEY and CDR2 SVGEGT. The CDR3 sequence is CASSLKAGGRYEQYF. The CDR3 region has the DNA TGTGCCAGCAGCCTAAAAGCGGGGGGCAGGTACGAGCAGTACTTC.

In this sample, this clone turned up once. The chain is built from TRBV5-5 and TRBJ1-6, with 8 bases lining up with TRBD1. V shed 2 bases and J 7 bases; nucleotides not matched to a gene: 5. This CDR3 has 15 residues. The germline gives CDR1 SGHKS, CDR2 YYEKEE (reference sequence). CDR3 region: CASSFGQGANSPLHF. CDR3 DNA: TGTGCCAGCAGCTTCGGACAGGGAGCAAATTCACCCCTCCACTTT.

V is TRBV5-5 and J is TRBJ2-5; D is unclear. The V and J ends lost 0 bases and 5 bases respectively, with 8 bases between them. CDR3 length: 13 residues. Looked up from germline, CDR1 is SGHKS and CDR2 is YYEKEE (reference sequence). This chain's CDR3 is CASSLATRETQYF. CDR3 DNA sequence: TGTGCCAGCAGCTTGGCCACCCGGGAGACCCAGTACTTC.

This chain joins TRBV11-2 and TRBJ2-5; 10 nucleotides align to TRBD1. V lost 1 base and J lost 3; bases outside the gene matches: 11. Germline lookup yields CDR1 SGHAT and CDR2 FQNNGV. The CDR3 has 18 residues. In DNA form, the CDR3 reads TGTGCCAGCAGCTTAGGTCCCCACCCGGGACAGGGGAAAGAGACCCAGTACTTC. Translating gives CASSLGPHPGQGKETQYF.

The CDR3 is CASSFSRGASNEQFF. Here the CDR3 DNA reads TGTGCCAGCAGCTTCAGTCGCGGGGCGTCTAATGAGCAGTTCTTC. The chain combines TRBV11-3 with TRBJ2-1; a possible D gene is TRBD2 (6 bases). Trimming took off 3 bases at V and 7 bases at J, with 16 bases between the two ends. CDR1 and CDR2 (germline): SGHNT, YENEEA. The CDR3 contains 15 residues.

V usage is TRBV6-5 and J usage is TRBJ1-2, with D possibly TRBD1 on 6 matching bases. V was cut by 5 bases and J by 6 bases, with 19 bases left in between. Germline V gene lookup returns CDR1 MNHEY and CDR2 SVGAGI. The CDR3 runs to 15 residues. Here the CDR3 reads CASSPIDRINHGYTF. In DNA form, the CDR3 reads TGTGCCAGCAGTCCCATAGACAGGATAAACCATGGCTACACCTTC.

This chain uses TRBV28 with TRBJ2-7; D gene ambiguous. The CDR3 has 13 residues. Trimming removed 7 bases at V and 11 bases at J, with 21 bases between. The germline gives CDR1 MDHEN, CDR2 SYDVKM. DNA of the CDR3: TGTGCCAGCACCTCCGCGGCGGCCGCCACAAAGTACTTC. Protein sequence: CASTSAAAATKYF.

This clone is medium-sized by share. The V gene is TRBV6-4, the J gene TRBJ2-2; no clear D gene. V lost 0 bases and J lost 3, with 5 bases in between. Germline lookup yields CDR1 MRHNA and CDR2 SNTAGT. The CDR3 contains 14 residues. CDR3 nucleotide sequence: TGTGCCAGCAGTGACTCGAGAGACACCGGGGAGCTGTTTTTT. Amino acids: CASSDSRDTGELFF.

In the case of this clone: The germline gene is not matched at one end of the junction; a read error may be the cause. The chain couples TRBV7-7 to TRBJ2-5; D remains ambiguous. The germline gives CDR1 SSHAT, CDR2 FNYEAQ (reference sequence). The CDR3 spans 13 residues. Here the CDR3 DNA reads TGTGCTAGCAGCTTAGGCCACGGCGGGACCCAGTACTTC. This gives the protein CASSLGHGGTQYF.

This clone was observed a few times. The J gene is TRBJ2-7, the V gene TRBV19; no reliable D call. V was cut by 8 bases and J by 3 bases, with 11 bases left in between. The CDR3 extends over 12 amino acids. The V gene's germline CDR1 is LNHDA and CDR2 SQIVND (reference sequence). The CDR3: CASSTASYEQYF. The DNA of the CDR3 is TGTGCCAGTTCCACAGCCAGCTACGAGCAGTACTTC. Full variable domain (rest looked up from reference TRBV19 and TRBJ2-7): DGGITQSPKYLFRKEGQNVTLSCEQNLNHDAMYWYRQDPGQGLRLIYYSQIVNDFQKGDIAEGYSVSREKKESFPLTVTSAQKNPTAFYLCASSTASYEQYFGPGTRLTVT.

This chain uses TRBV6-5 with TRBJ2-7; 7 bases agree with TRBD1. The ends lost 7 bases at V and 8 bases at J; junction bases unmatched: 14. Germline V gives CDR1 MNHEY, CDR2 SVGAGI. This CDR3 is built from 14 residues. The CDR3: CASTDGDRAQKQYF. The DNA of the CDR3 is TGTGCCAGCACCGACGGTGACAGGGCCCAAAAGCAGTACTTC.

This chain uses TRBV5-4 with TRBJ1-2, with 7 bases identical to TRBD1. The junction had 4 bases not matched to a gene; V was cut back by 4 bases and J by 4 bases. CDR1 is SGHNT and CDR2 is YYREEE in the germline V gene (reference sequence). The CDR3 is 13 residues long. The CDR3 spells CASSTTGSYGYTF. In nucleotides, the CDR3 is TGTGCCAGCAGCACGACAGGGTCCTATGGCTACACCTTC.

The V gene is TRBV7-9, the J gene TRBJ2-7, with 10 bases aligning to TRBD2. Trimming removed 6 bases from V and 0 bases from J; junction bases left unmatched: 5. Per the germline V gene, CDR1 is SEHNR and CDR2 is FQNEAQ (reference sequence). This CDR3 spans 15 amino acids. Written as DNA, the CDR3 is TGTGCCAGCAGTCCACTAGCGGGACCCTCCTACGAGCAGTACTTC. This gives the protein CASSPLAGPSYEQYF.

V usage is TRBV30 and J usage is TRBJ2-2; TRBD2 matches at 9 bases. Germline-derived CDR1 and CDR2 are GTSNPN and SVGIG (reference sequence). This CDR3 is 16 amino acids long. J gave up 2 bases and V 0 bases, and 4 bases lay outside the gene matches. CDR3 sequence: CAWSVQAGGNTGELFF. CDR3 coding DNA: TGTGCCTGGAGTGTTCAAGCGGGGGGTAACACCGGGGAGCTGTTTTTT.

The chain has TRBV20-1 and TRBJ1-1; 9 bases line up with TRBD1. This CDR3 region has 15 residues. Germline V lookup: CDR1 DFQATT, CDR2 SNEGSKA (reference sequence). Trimming cost V 3 bases and J 7 bases; bases outside gene matches: 12. The CDR3 protein is CSASIPPGQGVEAFF. As DNA, the CDR3 is TGCAGTGCTAGTATTCCTCCGGGACAGGGCGTTGAAGCTTTCTTT.

The V and J genes are TRBV15 and TRBJ1-6; no definite D call. Germline V gene data show CDR1 as LNHNV and CDR2 as YYDKDF (reference sequence). V gave up 5 bases and J gave up 7 bases, with 12 bases separating them. The CDR3 is made up of 14 amino acids. The DNA of the CDR3 is TGTGCCACCAGCGTCCGGGTCGAAAATTCACCCCTCCACTTT. Translating it yields CATSVRVENSPLHF.

This clone was found once. CDR3 nucleotide sequence: TGTGCCAGCAGAGACGGACAGGGACGCTACGAGCAGTACTTC. Translation gives CASRDGQGRYEQYF. V and J are TRBV6-6 and TRBJ2-7; TRBD1 matches 8 bases. The CDR3 runs to 14 residues. CDR1 is MNHNY and CDR2 is SVGAGI in the germline V gene (reference sequence). V dropped 6 bases and J dropped 3; count of bases not matched to a gene: 7.

The chain uses TRBV2 and TRBJ1-1; D is perhaps TRBD1 (5 bases). Germline values: CDR1 SNHLY, CDR2 FYNNEI. Trimming took off 7 bases at V and 3 bases at J, with 9 bases between the two ends. The CDR3 length is 12 residues. CDR3 residues: CASTWGDTEAFF. In nucleotides, the CDR3 is TGTGCCAGCACGTGGGGGGACACTGAAGCTTTCTTT.

The chain combines TRBV28 with TRBJ1-5; D is perhaps TRBD1 (6 bases). Deletions cut 6 bases from V and 2 bases from J, with 17 bases between. Germline V gene sequence: CDR1 MDHEN, CDR2 SYDVKM. CDR3 length: 16 residues. CDR3 coding DNA: TGTGCCAGCAGCTTGGGAGGGGGTGGCGGCAATCAGCCCCAGCATTTT. Translated: CASSLGGGGGNQPQHF.

The chain links TRBV4-2 to TRBJ2-2, with TRBD2 as a possible D gene (6 bases). V lost 3 bases, J lost 0 bases, and 11 bases lay in between. Germline-derived CDR1 and CDR2 are LGHNA and YNFKEQ. The CDR3 totals 16 residues. In DNA, the CDR3 is TGTGCCAGCAGCCACCGTGCGGGGTCGAACACCGGGGAGCTGTTTTTT. Translated, it gives CASSHRAGSNTGELFF.

This chain links TRBV7-3 with TRBJ1-2; D may be TRBD1 (5 bases). This CDR3 comprises 13 residues. Germline V lookup: CDR1 SGHTA, CDR2 FQGTGA. Trimming took 5 bases from V and 8 from J, leaving 15 bases between them. The CDR3 DNA is TGTGCCAGCAGCCCCCGGCAGGGTGGAGGCTACACCTTC. Encoded protein: CASSPRQGGGYTF.

V is TRBV2 and J is TRBJ2-3; 9 positions agree with TRBD2. Germline assignment: CDR1 SNHLY and CDR2 FYNNEI. V was clipped by 9 bases and J by 2 bases; unmatched bases: 12. CDR3 length equals 16 residues. Here the CDR3 DNA reads TGTGCCAGGGGGGGGAGCGGGAGGCAAATCACAGATACGCAGTATTTT. Translated: CARGGSGRQITDTQYF.

This clone was picked up one time. The chain is built from TRBV28 and TRBJ2-5, with D possibly TRBD1 on 6 matching bases. The CDR3 has 13 residues. Germline V CDR1 and CDR2: MDHEN, SYDVKM. V was cut by 7 bases and J by 9 bases, with 18 bases left in between. The CDR3 nucleotides read TGTGCCAGCAAACAGGGTAGCCGCCAGGCCCAGTACTTC. Protein sequence: CASKQGSRQAQYF. Using reference TRBV28 and TRBJ2-5 for the parts outside the CDR3, the full variable domain is DVKVTQSSRYLVKRTGEKVFLECVQDMDHENMFWYRQDPGLGLRLIYFSYDVKMKEKGDIPEGYSVSREKKERFSLILESASTNQTSMYLCASKQGSRQAQYFGPGTRLLVL.

The J gene is TRBJ1-2, the V gene TRBV7-9, with D unresolved. Trimming removed 5 bases at V and 7 bases at J, with 14 bases between. The CDR3 covers 13 residues. The germline V gene encodes CDR1 SEHNR and CDR2 FQNEAQ (reference sequence). The DNA for the CDR3 is TGTGCCAGCAGCAAGACACCATTGGGTGGCTACACCTTC. Translated: CASSKTPLGGYTF.

The chain carries TRBV10-1 and TRBJ2-3; TRBD2 agrees at 13 bases. V lost 2 bases and J lost 3; bases outside the gene matches: 5. Germline V gene lookup returns CDR1 WNHNN and CDR2 SYGVQD (reference sequence). The CDR3 consists of 17 residues. CDR3 DNA: TGCGCCAGCAGTGAGCGACTAGCGGGGGGACCGACAGATACGCAGTATTTT. Encoded protein: CASSERLAGGPTDTQYF.